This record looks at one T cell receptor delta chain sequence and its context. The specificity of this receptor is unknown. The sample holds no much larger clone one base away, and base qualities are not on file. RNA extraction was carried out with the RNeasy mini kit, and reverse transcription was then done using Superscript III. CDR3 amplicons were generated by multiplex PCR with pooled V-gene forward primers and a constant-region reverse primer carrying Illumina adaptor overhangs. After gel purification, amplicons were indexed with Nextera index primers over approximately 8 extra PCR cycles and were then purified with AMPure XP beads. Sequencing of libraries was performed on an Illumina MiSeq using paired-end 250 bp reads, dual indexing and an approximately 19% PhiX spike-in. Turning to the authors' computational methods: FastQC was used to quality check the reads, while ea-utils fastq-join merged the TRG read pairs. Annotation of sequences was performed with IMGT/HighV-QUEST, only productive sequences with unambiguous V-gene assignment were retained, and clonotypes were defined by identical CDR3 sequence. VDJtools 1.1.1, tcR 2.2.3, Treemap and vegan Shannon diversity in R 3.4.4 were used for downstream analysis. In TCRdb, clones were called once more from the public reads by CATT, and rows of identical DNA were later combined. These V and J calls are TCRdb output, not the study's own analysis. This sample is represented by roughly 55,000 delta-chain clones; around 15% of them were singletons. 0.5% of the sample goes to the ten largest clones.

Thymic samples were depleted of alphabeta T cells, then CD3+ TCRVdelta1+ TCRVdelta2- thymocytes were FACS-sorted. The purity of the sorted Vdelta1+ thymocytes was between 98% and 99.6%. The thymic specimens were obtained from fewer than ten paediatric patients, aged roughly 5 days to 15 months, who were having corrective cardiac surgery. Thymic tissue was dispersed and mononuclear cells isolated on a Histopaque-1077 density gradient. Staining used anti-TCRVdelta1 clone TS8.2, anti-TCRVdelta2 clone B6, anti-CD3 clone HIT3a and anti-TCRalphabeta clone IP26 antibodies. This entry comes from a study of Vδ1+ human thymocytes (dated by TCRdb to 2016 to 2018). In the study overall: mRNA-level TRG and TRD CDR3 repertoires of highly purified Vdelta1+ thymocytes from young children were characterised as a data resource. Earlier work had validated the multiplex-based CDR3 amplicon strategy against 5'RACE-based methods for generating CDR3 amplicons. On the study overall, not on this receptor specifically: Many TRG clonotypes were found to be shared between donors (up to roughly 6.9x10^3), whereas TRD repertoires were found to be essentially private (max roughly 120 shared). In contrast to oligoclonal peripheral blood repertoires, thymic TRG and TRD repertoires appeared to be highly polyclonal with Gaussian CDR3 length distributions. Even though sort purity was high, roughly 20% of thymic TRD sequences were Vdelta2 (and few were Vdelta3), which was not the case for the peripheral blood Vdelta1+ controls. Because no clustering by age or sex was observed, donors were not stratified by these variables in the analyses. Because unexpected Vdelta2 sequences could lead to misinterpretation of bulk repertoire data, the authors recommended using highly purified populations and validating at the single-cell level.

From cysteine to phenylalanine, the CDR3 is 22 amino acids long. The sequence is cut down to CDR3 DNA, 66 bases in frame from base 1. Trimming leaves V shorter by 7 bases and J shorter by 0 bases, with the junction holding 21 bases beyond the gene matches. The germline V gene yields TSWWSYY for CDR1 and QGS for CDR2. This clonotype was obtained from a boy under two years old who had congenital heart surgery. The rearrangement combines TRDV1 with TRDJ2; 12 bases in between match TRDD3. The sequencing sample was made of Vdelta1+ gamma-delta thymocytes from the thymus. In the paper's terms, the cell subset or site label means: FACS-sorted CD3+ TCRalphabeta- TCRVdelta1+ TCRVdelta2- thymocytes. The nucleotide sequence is TGTGCTCTTGTATACGATCGGGTATACTGGGGGATACTACCGTCTTTGACAGCACAACTCTTCTTT. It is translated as CALVYDRVYWGILPSLTAQLFF.